These 26 T cell receptor beta chains came from one sample sequenced in a study of beta chain features in type 1 diabetes. Overall study findings and caveats: TCRB CDR3s from Type 1 diabetes patients were moderately but significantly shorter in all four CD4+ subsets.

Which antigens these TCRs recognize remains unknown. The authors reverse transcribed all of the isolated RNA, so sequencing captured expressed TCRB transcripts. Clones were sequenced by immunoSEQ multiplex PCR, and TCRdb holds only the in-frame ones, with some missing. The data hold some 290,000 clones, with roughly an eighth observed a single time. What was sequenced was naive CD4+ T cells from blood. These TCRs come from a man aged 30 to 39 with type 1 diabetes.

Only a few counts were recorded for this clone. The CDR3 spells CASSLSPGEPQHF. The CDR3 DNA reads TGCGCCAGCAGCCTGTCTCCCGGGGAGCCCCAGCATTTT. The chain has TRBV4-3 and TRBJ1-5; unclear D gene. V lost 4 bases to trimming and J lost 8 bases, with 12 bases between them. The germline V gene encodes CDR1 LGHNA and CDR2 YSLEER. The CDR3 is 13 amino acids.

The chain couples TRBV28 to TRBJ1-2, with 12 bases that match TRBD1. The germline CDR1 and CDR2 sequences are MDHEN and SYDVKM. Trimming took 4 bases from V and 2 from J; bases not matched to a gene: 8. The CDR3 sequence is 17 residues long. The CDR3, as DNA: TGTGCCAGCAGTTCGGAAACGGGACAGGGGGCGAACTATGGCTACACCTTC. The encoded protein is CASSSETGQGANYGYTF.

This clone has a handful of counts. The chain couples TRBV28 to TRBJ2-7; D is possibly TRBD2 (5 bases). This CDR3 region has 15 residues. Trimming stripped 4 bases from V and 6 bases from J, with 19 bases between. CDR1 and CDR2 from the germline V gene are MDHEN and SYDVKM. CDR3 DNA: TGTGCCAGCAGTTACCTTTCGGGGATAGCCGCCGAGCAGTACTTC. The encoded protein is CASSYLSGIAAEQYF.

This clone was detected only a few times. The gene calls are TRBV28 and TRBJ1-2; D unclear. Germline CDR1 is MDHEN and CDR2 is SYDVKM. This CDR3 has 13 residues. Trimming removed 5 bases at V and 2 bases at J, with 9 bases between. CDR3 amino acids: CASSPGGNYGYTF. CDR3 sequence (DNA): TGTGCCAGCAGTCCAGGAGGCAACTATGGCTACACCTTC.

This clone was counted a few times. The genes are TRBV7-2 and TRBJ2-3, with 9 positions matching TRBD1. In germline, CDR1 is SGHTA, CDR2 FQGNSA. The CDR3 extends over 16 amino acids. V shed 2 bases, J shed 7 bases, and the junction held 10 bases outside the gene matches. The chain's CDR3 is CASSLTRVQGAYTQYF. CDR3 bases: TGTGCCAGCAGCTTAACTCGAGTACAGGGGGCTTATACGCAGTATTTT.

This clone was seen more than once but under ten times. This chain joins TRBV5-4 and TRBJ1-1, with D uncertain. The germline V and J ends were trimmed by 4 bases and 3 bases, with 10 bases remaining between them. CDR1 SGHNT and CDR2 YYREEE come from the germline V gene (reference sequence). CDR3 length: 13 amino acids. CDR3 bases: TGTGCCAGCAGCCCCCGGTATGACACTGAAGCTTTCTTT. Translated: CASSPRYDTEAFF.

The gene calls are TRBV9 and TRBJ1-2; 7 bases align to TRBD1. The CDR3 spans 14 residues. Germline values: CDR1 SGDLS, CDR2 YYNGEE. Losses at the gene ends were 0 bases for V and 8 bases for J; bases not matched to a gene: 7. The DNA of the CDR3 is TGTGCCAGCAGCGTAGACGGACAGGCTTTGGGCTACACCTTC. It yields the protein CASSVDGQALGYTF.

The rearrangement uses TRBV2 and TRBJ2-1; 8 nucleotides match TRBD1. The CDR3 runs to 15 residues. V trimming: 4 bases; J trimming: 2 bases; junction bases outside the gene matches: 4. The germline CDR1 and CDR2 sequences are SNHLY and FYNNEI. The CDR3, as DNA: TGTGCCAGCAGTGGAGACAGGGGAACCTACAATGAGCAGTTCTTC. It is translated as CASSGDRGTYNEQFF.

This clone showed up just a few times. The CDR3 coding sequence is TGCGCCAGCAGCCTCGACAGGGGCTACGAGCAGTACTTC. This encodes CASSLDRGYEQYF. This chain links TRBV4-3 with TRBJ2-7, with 8 bases that match TRBD1. Germline CDR1 reads LGHNA; CDR2 reads YSLEER. This CDR3 has 13 amino acids. With 4 bases clipped from V and 3 bases from J, the junction kept 2 bases outside the gene matches.

The rearrangement uses TRBV11-3 and TRBJ2-1; D remains ambiguous. The CDR3 totals 15 residues. The ends were cut back, 1 base at V and 2 bases at J, with 9 bases in the middle. Germline-derived CDR1 and CDR2 are SGHNT and YENEEA. The CDR3 loop reads CASSLVSAPYNEQFF. In DNA, the CDR3 is TGTGCCAGCAGCTTAGTAAGCGCACCCTACAATGAGCAGTTCTTC. Together with reference TRBV11-3 and TRBJ2-1, the CDR3 gives the full variable domain: EAGVVQSPRYKIIEKKQPVAFWCNPISGHNTLYWYLQNLGQGPELLIRYENEEAVDDSQLPKDRFSAERLKGVDSTLKIQPAELGDSAVYLCASSLVSAPYNEQFFGPGTRLTVL.

This clone came up a few times. This sequence joins TRBV4-2 and TRBJ2-1; 11 positions agree with TRBD2. The CDR3 spans 16 residues. V trimming: 4 bases; J trimming: 5 bases; junction bases outside the gene matches: 7. Per germline, CDR1 LGHNA and CDR2 YNFKEQ. The CDR3 bases are TGTGCCAGCAGCCGCCAGTTAGCGGGAGGGGACAATGAGCAGTTCTTC. Protein: CASSRQLAGGDNEQFF.

This clone was observed a few times. This chain joins TRBV4-2 and TRBJ2-3; unclear D gene. Germline values: CDR1 LGHNA, CDR2 YNFKEQ. The length of the CDR3 is 15 residues. Trimming pared 0 bases from V and 2 bases from J, leaving 9 bases between. The CDR3 region has the DNA TGTGCCAGCAGCCAAGATAGCTCCCCCACAGATACGCAGTATTTT. This gives the protein CASSQDSSPTDTQYF.

This clone has only a few counts. The rearrangement joins TRBV19 to TRBJ2-6; a weak D match, TRBD2 (6 bases). Between the trimmed V and J ends, which lost 5 bases and 1 base, there was a span of 15 bases. This CDR3 region has 17 residues. Germline CDR1 is LNHDA and CDR2 is SQIVND (reference sequence). The CDR3 sequence is CASSRGAEPSGANVLTF. The CDR3 nucleotides read TGTGCCAGTAGTCGCGGGGCAGAACCATCTGGGGCCAACGTCCTGACTTTC.

A few counts support this clone. The V and J genes are TRBV5-1 and TRBJ2-5, with 11 positions matching TRBD2. This CDR3 is 14 amino acids long. J was trimmed by 4 bases and V by 4 bases; bases with no gene match: 3. Germline-derived CDR1 and CDR2 are SGHRS and YFSETQ. The CDR3 loop is CASSQGTSGETQYF. The CDR3 coding sequence is TGCGCCAGCAGCCAGGGGACTAGCGGAGAGACCCAGTACTTC.

This clone has more than one count but fewer than ten. The sample holds other DNA sequences that translate to the same CDR3. The rearrangement joins TRBV28 to TRBJ2-7, with D possibly being TRBD2 (6 bases). This CDR3 comprises 11 residues. The germline gives CDR1 MDHEN, CDR2 SYDVKM. Trimming removed 11 bases from V and 0 bases from J, with 8 bases in between. CDR3 loop: CASTSSYEQYF. CDR3 nucleotide sequence: TGTGCCTCGACTAGCTCCTACGAGCAGTACTTC. The full variable domain, rest sourced from reference TRBV28 and TRBJ2-7, is DVKVTQSSRYLVKRTGEKVFLECVQDMDHENMFWYRQDPGLGLRLIYFSYDVKMKEKGDIPEGYSVSREKKERFSLILESASTNQTSMYLCASTSSYEQYFGPGTRLTVT.

The V and J genes are TRBV7-9 and TRBJ2-7; 10 bases are shared with TRBD2. This CDR3 contains 16 residues. Germline CDR1 is SEHNR and CDR2 is FQNEAQ (reference sequence). V was clipped by 0 bases and J by 3 bases; unmatched bases: 5. CDR3 sequence reads: CASSLASGRAGYEQYF. CDR3 bases: TGTGCCAGCAGCTTAGCGAGCGGGAGGGCCGGCTACGAGCAGTACTTC. Full variable domain (outside the CDR3, taken from reference TRBV7-9 and TRBJ2-7): DTGVSQNPRHKITKRGQNVTFRCDPISEHNRLYWYRQTLGQGPEFLTYFQNEAQLEKSRLLSDRFSAERPKGSFSTLEIQRTEQGDSAMYLCASSLASGRAGYEQYFGPGTRLTVT.

This clone was seen a handful of times. The same CDR3 arises from other DNA sequences in this sample as well. The chain joins TRBV28 to TRBJ2-7; 7 bases are shared with TRBD2. CDR3 length equals 14 residues. Germline loops: CDR1 MDHEN, CDR2 SYDVKM. Trimming at V came to 3 bases and at J to 0 bases, leaving 2 bases not matched to a gene. As DNA, the CDR3 is TGTGCCAGCAGTTTGGGGGGGGGCTCCTACGAGCAGTACTTC. Its protein product is CASSLGGGSYEQYF.

The chain uses TRBV27 and TRBJ2-5, with 7 nucleotides matching TRBD1. CDR3 length: 14 amino acids. Looked up from germline, CDR1 is MNHEY and CDR2 is SMNVEV (reference sequence). Germline trimming cut 3 bases from V and 2 bases from J; bases unmatched to any gene: 3. This CDR3 reads CASSFGTEQETQYF. The CDR3 nucleotides are TGTGCCAGCAGTTTTGGGACAGAACAAGAGACCCAGTACTTC.

The sample holds a few counts of this clone. The rearrangement links TRBV30 to TRBJ2-1; 7 bases map to TRBD1. The CDR3 spans 14 residues. The germline V gene encodes CDR1 GTSNPN and CDR2 SVGIG (reference sequence). The ends lost 4 bases at V and 6 bases at J; junction bases unmatched: 9. The CDR3 DNA reads TGTGCCTGGAACCGAGGACAGGCTCTCAATGAGCAGTTCTTC. It is translated as CAWNRGQALNEQFF.

This chain uses TRBV5-4 with TRBJ1-4, with 7 nucleotides matching TRBD1. The germline gives CDR1 SGHNT, CDR2 YYREEE (reference sequence). The CDR3 has 15 amino acids. V shed 5 bases, J shed 7 bases, and the junction held 11 bases outside the gene matches. As DNA, the CDR3 is TGTGCCAGCAGTCCCGGGGGCACAGGGGCTGAAAAACTGTTTTTT. This codes for CASSPGGTGAEKLFF. Combining the CDR3 with reference TRBV5-4 and TRBJ1-4 gives the whole variable domain ETGVTQSPTHLIKTRGQQVTLRCSSQSGHNTVSWYQQALGQGPQFIFQYYREEENGRGNFPPRFSGLQFPNYSSELNVNALELDDSALYLCASSPGGTGAEKLFFGSGTQLSVL.

The chain couples TRBV28 to TRBJ2-7; 7 bases line up with TRBD1. Per the germline V gene, CDR1 is MDHEN and CDR2 is SYDVKM. CDR3 size: 12 residues. The J segment lost 5 bases and the V segment lost 5 bases, leaving 3 bases of the junction unmatched. The CDR3 here is CASSITGDEQYF. For the CDR3, the DNA is TGTGCCAGCAGTATCACAGGGGACGAGCAGTACTTC.

The CDR3 bases are TGTGCCAGCAGTTTACAGAGCACAGATACGCAGTATTTT. This translates into CASSLQSTDTQYF. The V and J genes are TRBV28 and TRBJ2-3; D is undetermined. Germline lookup yields CDR1 MDHEN and CDR2 SYDVKM. The length of the CDR3 is 13 residues. Trimming left V 2 bases short and J 0 bases short, with 3 bases between. Using reference TRBV28 and TRBJ2-3 for the parts outside the CDR3, the full variable domain is DVKVTQSSRYLVKRTGEKVFLECVQDMDHENMFWYRQDPGLGLRLIYFSYDVKMKEKGDIPEGYSVSREKKERFSLILESASTNQTSMYLCASSLQSTDTQYFGPGTRLTVL.

The chain links TRBV29-1 to TRBJ2-4; weak D call: TRBD2 (6 bases). Germline V gene lookup returns CDR1 SQVTM and CDR2 ANQGSEA. Trimming removed 7 bases from V and 7 bases from J, with 14 bases in between. The CDR3 runs 12 residues. CDR3 nucleotides: TGCAGCGCCCGGAGGGCGTTTAACATTCAGTACTTC. Translation gives CSARRAFNIQYF.

This clone was observed a few times. The chain couples TRBV9 to TRBJ2-1, with TRBD2 as a possible D gene (7 bases). Deletions cut 0 bases from V and 0 bases from J, with 13 bases between. This CDR3 spans 17 amino acids. The germline CDR1 and CDR2 sequences are SGDLS and YYNGEE. This CDR3 is CASSVGGGGGSYNEQFF. Here the CDR3 DNA reads TGTGCCAGCAGCGTAGGAGGGGGAGGGGGCTCCTACAATGAGCAGTTCTTC.

Note on this clone: Other DNA sequences in this specimen translate into the identical CDR3. The chain has TRBV9 and TRBJ1-2, with D possibly matching TRBD1 (6 bases). CDR1 is SGDLS and CDR2 is YYNGEE in the germline V gene. This CDR3 region has 13 residues. Trimming took 4 bases from V and 1 from J, leaving 8 bases between them. The CDR3: CASSPDSNYGYTF. The CDR3 region has the DNA TGTGCCAGCAGCCCGGACAGTAACTATGGCTACACCTTC.

This clone turned up a few times. V gene TRBV19 combines with J gene TRBJ2-5, with D possibly being TRBD1 (5 bases). The CDR3 runs 14 residues. Trimming pared 3 bases from V and 5 bases from J, leaving 13 bases between. The germline gives CDR1 LNHDA, CDR2 SQIVND (reference sequence). The CDR3 sequence: CASSITNRLETQYF. In nucleotides, the CDR3 is TGTGCCAGTAGTATCACGAACAGGCTGGAGACCCAGTACTTC.